These 21 T cell receptor beta chains were all obtained from the same sample, sequenced in a study of T cells after yellow fever vaccination. Each CDR3 protein gets one entry after TCRdb re-called the 5' RACE reads with MiXCR. The sample comprises about 74,000 distinct CDR3 sequences, approximately 7% of which are singletons, and around a third rests with the top ten. This sample comprised CD8+ T cells sorted from PBMCs, obtained more than 4 days after the first yellow fever vaccination. The receptor set was obtained from a man younger than 35 who received the YFV17D yellow fever vaccine.

This clonotype appeared a few times. Germline is not matched at one junction end, which may reflect a read error. The chain combines TRBV4-2 with TRBJ1-3; 8 bases fit TRBD1. The CDR3 consists of 12 residues. Germline V gene lookup returns CDR1 LGHNA and CDR2 YNFKEQ. The CDR3 loop reads CASSQDGRGLGF. DNA of the CDR3: TGTGCCAGCAGCCAAGATGGCAGGGGGCTTGGTTTT.

In the case of this clonotype: At one end, the junction sequence differs from germline, possibly due to a read error. This chain uses TRBV6-1 with TRBJ1-2; D not resolved. This CDR3 has 14 residues. CDR1 and CDR2 from the germline V gene are MNHNS and SASEGT. As DNA, the CDR3 is TGTGCCAGCAGTCCTCAATCAGATAACTATGGCTTCACCTTC. It specifies CASSPQSDNYGFTF.

This clonotype was detected ten times or more. V and J are TRBV10-2 and TRBJ2-4; tentatively, D is TRBD1 (6 bases). There are 13 residues in the CDR3. Between the trimmed V and J ends, which lost 10 bases and 2 bases, there was a span of 12 bases. Per germline, CDR1 WSHSY and CDR2 SAAADI. In nucleotides, the CDR3 is TGCGCCACCCGAGGACAGACCAAAAACATTCAGTACTTC. Residues: CATRGQTKNIQYF.

This clonotype occurred many times. V and J are TRBV4-3 and TRBJ2-3; D is unresolved. The CDR3 totals 14 residues. Germline V CDR1 and CDR2: LGHNA, YSLEER. Deletions cut 0 bases from V and 1 base from J, with 5 bases between. In DNA, the CDR3 is TGCGCCAGCAGCCAAGATCGGGGCACAGATACGCAGTATTTT. Protein sequence: CASSQDRGTDTQYF.

V and J are TRBV9 and TRBJ1-1; TRBD1 aligns across 7 bases. Germline V gene data show CDR1 as SGDLS and CDR2 as YYNGEE. The trim removed 2 bases at V and 0 bases at J, leaving 16 bases unmatched. The CDR3 extends over 19 amino acids. CDR3 region: CASSVEPNRDSLMNTEAFF. The CDR3 nucleotides are TGTGCCAGCAGCGTGGAGCCGAACCGGGACAGCTTAATGAACACTGAAGCTTTCTTT.

This clonotype showed up many times. This chain connects TRBV5-1 to TRBJ1-4; 10 nucleotides agree with TRBD1. CDR3 length equals 13 residues. Germline assignment: CDR1 SGHRS and CDR2 YFSETQ. Losses at the gene ends were 7 bases for V and 7 bases for J; bases not matched to a gene: 4. The CDR3: CASGQGDSEKLFF. The CDR3 nucleotides read TGCGCCAGCGGACAGGGGGACAGTGAAAAACTGTTTTTT.

The chain employs TRBV20-1 and TRBJ2-5; TRBD2 matches 8 bases. The V and J ends lost 1 base and 5 bases, in that order; junction bases with no gene match: 12. There are 16 residues in the CDR3. From germline, CDR1 is DFQATT and CDR2 SNEGSKA (reference sequence). CDR3 amino acids: CSARARGGRRGETQYF. In DNA form, the CDR3 reads TGCAGTGCTAGAGCTCGGGGGGGTCGACGCGGGGAGACCCAGTACTTC.

The chain carries TRBV6-2 or TRBV6-3 and TRBJ1-2; D is ambiguous. Germline V gene lookup returns CDR1 MNHEY and CDR2 SVGEGT. CDR3 size: 15 residues. The germline V and J ends were trimmed by 5 bases and 6 bases, with 19 bases remaining between them. The CDR3 nucleotides are TGTGCCAGCAGTCCGAACCCCGTGTCAAAGAATGGCTACACCTTC. Its translation is CASSPNPVSKNGYTF.

This clonotype was recorded many times. The chain combines TRBV6-1 with TRBJ2-1, with TRBD1 matching 10 bases. The ends lost 6 bases at V and 6 bases at J; junction bases unmatched: 11. The CDR3 extends over 16 amino acids. The germline V gene has CDR1 MNHNS and CDR2 SASEGT. CDR3 in DNA: TGTGCCAGCAGCCGAGACGGGACAGGGGTGAGCAATGAGCAGTTCTTC. Translating gives CASSRDGTGVSNEQFF.

This clonotype occurred a few times. The J gene is TRBJ2-1, the V gene TRBV11-2; TRBD1 is a possible D gene (7 bases). V was clipped by 8 bases and J by 6 bases, with 23 bases between them. CDR3 length: 16 residues. Germline V gene data show CDR1 as SGHAT and CDR2 as FQNNGV. In DNA form, the CDR3 reads TGTGCCAGCTGGGGGGTTTTAAGGGGACAGTCCAATGAGCAGTTCTTC. Translating gives CASWGVLRGQSNEQFF.

This clonotype was found many times. The genes are TRBV12-3 or TRBV12-4 and TRBJ2-1, with D possibly matching TRBD1 (6 bases). V was shortened by 7 bases and J by 6 bases, with 16 bases between the two germline ends. There are 14 residues in the CDR3. The CDR3: CASNPGTRVNEQFF. The CDR3 DNA follows: TGTGCCAGCAATCCCGGGACACGCGTCAATGAGCAGTTCTTC.

This clonotype was picked up a small number of times. The chain recombines TRBV4-1 with TRBJ1-6; D perhaps matches TRBD1 (5 bases). Between the trimmed V and J ends, which lost 3 bases and 7 bases, there was a span of 19 bases. Germline loops: CDR1 MGHRA, CDR2 YSYEKL. CDR3 length: 17 amino acids. CDR3 DNA: TGCGCCAGCAGCCACCCAGGGCGGGGCGCCTTAAATTCACCCCTCCACTTT. The encoded protein is CASSHPGRGALNSPLHF.

This clonotype came up many times. This rearrangement joins TRBV7-9 to TRBJ2-1; D is perhaps TRBD1 or TRBD2 (5 bases each). V dropped 5 bases and J dropped 7 bases, with 21 bases sitting between them. The CDR3 spans 16 residues. Germline assignment: CDR1 SEHNR and CDR2 FQNEAQ (reference sequence). The CDR3 protein is CASSTLRRDRGNEQFF. DNA for the CDR3: TGTGCCAGCAGCACCCTACGCCGGGACCGCGGGAATGAGCAGTTCTTC.

The chain employs TRBV5-1 and TRBJ1-1; D gene ambiguous. CDR3 size: 13 residues. Germline V gene sequence: CDR1 SGHRS, CDR2 YFSETQ. Trimming removed 5 bases from V and 1 base from J, with 9 bases in between. In nucleotides, the CDR3 is TGCGCCAGCAGGGGAAGAGGGAACACTGAAGCTTTCTTT. Protein: CASRGRGNTEAFF.

Many counts were recorded for this clonotype. The rearrangement links TRBV4-1 to TRBJ1-1, with D possibly matching TRBD1 (5 bases). This CDR3 is built from 17 residues. Germline-derived CDR1 and CDR2 are MGHRA and YSYEKL. The ends were cut back, 4 bases at V and 1 base at J, with 19 bases in the middle. The CDR3 here is CASSRTPWGNSNTEAFF. Written as DNA, the CDR3 is TGCGCCAGCAGCCGTACCCCGTGGGGGAACTCGAACACTGAAGCTTTCTTT.

This chain links TRBV5-1 with TRBJ1-5; D is unclear. The germline V gene has CDR1 SGHRS and CDR2 YFSETQ. CDR3 length: 17 amino acids. V lost 0 bases, J lost 0 bases, and 13 bases lay in between. DNA of the CDR3: TGCGCCAGCAGCTTGGTTGTAGCCCGATATAGCAATCAGCCCCAGCATTTT. Amino acid sequence: CASSLVVARYSNQPQHF. Drawing the rest from reference TRBV5-1 and TRBJ1-5, the complete variable domain is KAGVTQTPRYLIKTRGQQVTLSCSPISGHRSVSWYQQTPGQGLQFLFEYFSETQRNKGNFPGRFSGRQFSNSRSEMNVSTLELGDSALYLCASSLVVARYSNQPQHFGDGTRLSIL.

The rearrangement links TRBV15 to TRBJ2-1; tentatively, D is TRBD1 or TRBD2 (5 bases each). The V and J ends lost 8 bases and 6 bases respectively, with 17 bases between them. The CDR3 sequence is 14 residues long. Germline V gene data show CDR1 as LNHNV and CDR2 as YYDKDF (reference sequence). The CDR3 sequence is CATGTRGYFNEQFF. CDR3 sequence (DNA): TGTGCCACCGGTACGAGGGGCTATTTCAATGAGCAGTTCTTC.

This clonotype was detected a few times. The CDR3 nucleotides are TGTGCCAGCAGCTGGAGTGGGACAGGGTACAGGGGCACAGATACGCAGTATTTT. Protein sequence: CASSWSGTGYRGTDTQYF. This chain joins TRBV5-4 and TRBJ2-3; 9 positions match TRBD1. The V segment lost 3 bases and the J segment 1 base; nucleotides outside the gene matches: 12. CDR3 length equals 18 residues. The germline V gene has CDR1 SGHNT and CDR2 YYREEE (reference sequence).

This clonotype appeared a few times. This chain joins TRBV7-2 and TRBJ2-5; weak D call: TRBD2 (5 bases). The CDR3 covers 17 residues. Trimming took 2 bases from V and 5 from J, leaving 21 bases between them. From germline, CDR1 is SGHTA and CDR2 FQGNSA. CDR3 loop: CASSLPYTGLFDETQYF. CDR3 DNA: TGTGCCAGCAGCTTACCCTATACTGGACTGTTCGATGAGACCCAGTACTTC.

This clonotype was found a few times. The V gene is TRBV24-1, the J gene TRBJ1-5, with D unclear. Germline lookup yields CDR1 KGHDR and CDR2 SFDVKD. This CDR3 contains 12 residues. V lost 5 bases, J lost 7 bases, and 8 bases lay in between. CDR3 in DNA: TGTGCCACCAGTGTCTCGGGACAGCCCCAGCATTTT. Its translation is CATSVSGQPQHF.

The gene calls are TRBV27 and TRBJ2-5, with 8 bases matching TRBD1. The ends lost 3 bases at V and 2 bases at J; junction bases unmatched: 5. The CDR3 runs 15 residues. Germline CDR1 and CDR2: MNHEY and SMNVEV (reference sequence). For the CDR3, the DNA is TGTGCCAGCAGTTTTTTAGGACAGGGACAAGAGACCCAGTACTTC. Residues: CASSFLGQGQETQYF.